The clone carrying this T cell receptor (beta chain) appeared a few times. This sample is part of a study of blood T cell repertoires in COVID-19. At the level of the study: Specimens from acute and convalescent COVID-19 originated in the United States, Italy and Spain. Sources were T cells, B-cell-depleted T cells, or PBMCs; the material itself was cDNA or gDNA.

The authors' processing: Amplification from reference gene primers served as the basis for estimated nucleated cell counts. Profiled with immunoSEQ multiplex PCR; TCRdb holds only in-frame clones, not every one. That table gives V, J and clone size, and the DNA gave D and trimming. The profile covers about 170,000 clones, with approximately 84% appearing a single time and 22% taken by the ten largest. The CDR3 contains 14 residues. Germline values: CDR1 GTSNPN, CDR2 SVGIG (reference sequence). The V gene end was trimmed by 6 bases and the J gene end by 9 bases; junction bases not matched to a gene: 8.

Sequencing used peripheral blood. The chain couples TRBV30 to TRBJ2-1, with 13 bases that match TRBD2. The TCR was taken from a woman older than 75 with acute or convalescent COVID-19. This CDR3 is CACIGLAGESEQFF. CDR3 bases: TGTGCCTGTATAGGACTAGCGGGAGAGAGTGAGCAGTTCTTC. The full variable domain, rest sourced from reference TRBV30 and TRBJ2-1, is SQTIHQWPATLVQPVGSPLSLECTVEGTSNPNLYWYRQAAGRGLQLLFYSVGIGQISSEVPQNLSASRPQDRQFILSSKKLLLSDSGFYLCACIGLAGESEQFFGPGTRLTVL.